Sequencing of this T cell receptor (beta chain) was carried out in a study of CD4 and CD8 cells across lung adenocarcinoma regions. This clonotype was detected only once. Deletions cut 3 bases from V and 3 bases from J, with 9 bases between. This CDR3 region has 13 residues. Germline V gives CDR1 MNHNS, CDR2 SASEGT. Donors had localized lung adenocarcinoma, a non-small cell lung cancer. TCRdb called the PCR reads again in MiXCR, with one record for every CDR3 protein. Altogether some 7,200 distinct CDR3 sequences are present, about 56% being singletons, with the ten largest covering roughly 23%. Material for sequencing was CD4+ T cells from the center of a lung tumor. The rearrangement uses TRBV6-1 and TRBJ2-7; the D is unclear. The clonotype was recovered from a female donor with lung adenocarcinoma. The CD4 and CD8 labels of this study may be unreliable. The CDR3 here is CASSELQIYEQYF. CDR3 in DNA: TGTGCCAGCAGTGAGCTGCAAATCTACGAGCAGTACTTC.